The rows below give T cell receptor beta chains drawn from one sample of a study of blood T cell repertoires in COVID-19. The method was immunoSEQ multiplex PCR; TCRdb's version includes in-frame clones alone and lacks a portion of them. Counted here are 150,000 to 200,000 clones, more than 75% occurring once; the ten biggest clones make up 13% to 15%. Sequences were obtained from PBMCs or T cells enriched from blood (not recorded which). The source of these receptors is a man aged 55 to 70 who had been exposed to COVID-19. The CDR3 runs from the conserved cysteine through the conserved F or W. Fields, in order: clone size, D gene, V gene, J gene, CDR3 DNA, CDR3 protein. A D gene is named only where the DNA matches it firmly. Rows may omit the clone size; those that give it use once, few, many or a size class.

>-|-|TRBV7-2|TRBJ1-2
TGTGCCAGCAGCCCAGACCGGGTCCTAAGAATGGATGGCTACACCTTC
CASSPDRVLRMDGYTF
>-|-|TRBV7-2|TRBJ2-7
TGTGCCTCCCAACTTGATTCGGGTCTGACCTACGAGCAGTACTTC
CASQLDSGLTYEQYF
>-|TRBD1|TRBV10-3|TRBJ2-1
TGTGCCATCAGTCCTGCGGCAGGGCAGGGGGCCCACAATGAGCAGTTCTTC
CAISPAAGQGAHNEQFF
>once|TRBD1|TRBV9|TRBJ2-2
TGTGCCAGCAGCCCCGGGGGACAGGGTGCCGGGGAGCTGTTTTTT
CASSPGGQGAGELFF
>-|-|TRBV30|TRBJ1-1
TGTGCCTGGAGTGCCGACCGGGGTGAAGCTTTCTTT
CAWSADRGEAFF
>-|-|TRBV7-7|TRBJ2-5
TGTGCCAGCAGCTTATTTAATCGGGAGACCCAGTACTTC
CASSLFNRETQYF
>-|-|TRBV15|TRBJ1-3
TGTGCCACCAGCGGGGCTCGTTCTTCTGGAAACACCATATATTTT
CATSGARSSGNTIYF
>few|TRBD2|TRBV28|TRBJ2-3
TGTGCCAGCAGTCTGATAGCGGGAACAGATACGCAGTATTTT
CASSLIAGTDTQYF
>-|TRBD1|TRBV6-5|TRBJ1-2
TGTGCCAGCAGTCCCAGGGGGCTCGGCTACACCTTC
CASSPRGLGYTF
>-|-|TRBV5-1|TRBJ2-2
TGCGCCAGCAGCGACTCTCGGGTAAACACCGGGGAGCTGTTTTTT
CASSDSRVNTGELFF
>-|TRBD2|TRBV6-5|TRBJ2-3
TGTGCCAGCAGCTCTGGACTAGAGACAGATACGCAGTATTTT
CASSSGLETDTQYF